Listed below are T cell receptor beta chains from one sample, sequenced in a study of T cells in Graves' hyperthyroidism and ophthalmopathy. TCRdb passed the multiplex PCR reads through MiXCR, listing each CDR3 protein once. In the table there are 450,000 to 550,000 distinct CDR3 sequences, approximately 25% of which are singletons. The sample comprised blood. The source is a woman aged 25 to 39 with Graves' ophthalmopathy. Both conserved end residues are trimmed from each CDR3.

ASSWVAANTGELF	TRBV6-5	TRBJ2-2
ASSVLGNTEAF	TRBV18	TRBJ1-1
ASSYSSDRSRDGYT	TRBV6-5	TRBJ1-2
ASTSTGRTEAF	TRBV27	TRBJ1-1
ASSLLRQHKLGAYEQY	TRBV11-2	TRBJ2-7
SVEARQGELANYGYT	TRBV29-1	TRBJ1-2
ASSLGQGLDEQY	TRBV5-1	TRBJ2-7
SAPQGGETQY	TRBV20-1	TRBJ2-5
ANSNTQGGEQY	TRBV7-3	TRBJ2-7
ASSQGNYGYT	TRBV7-8	TRBJ1-2
SGTGVDTEAF	TRBV29-1	TRBJ1-1
ASNRELRETQY	TRBV6-5	TRBJ2-5
ASSPTWSGNYGYT	TRBV5-5	TRBJ1-2
ASSARDPNYGYT	TRBV10-1	TRBJ1-2
ASRPSGLAHQETQY	TRBV6-2/TRBV6-3	TRBJ2-5
AGGRDLAKNIQY	TRBV19	TRBJ2-4
AWRGQAWGQPQH	TRBV30	TRBJ1-5
ASSHPLNSPLH	TRBV19	TRBJ1-6
ASGPSGQETQY	TRBV12-3/TRBV12-4	TRBJ2-5
ASSNRTSGEETQY	TRBV6-8	TRBJ2-5
ASRGLVGRTLHYGYT	TRBV6-1	TRBJ1-2
ASSDFGLTEAF	TRBV6-1	TRBJ1-1
ASSTPTDHTEAF	TRBV5-1	TRBJ1-1
ASSLIGTEAS	TRBV7-9	TRBJ1-1
ATSRDTGTEAF	TRBV15	TRBJ1-1
SASGQGMNTGELF	TRBV20-1	TRBJ2-2
ASRGSDRGLYEQY	TRBV6-1	TRBJ2-7
AWSAGAGRNQPQH	TRBV30	TRBJ1-5
SARTSDSLRELF	TRBV20-1	TRBJ2-2
ASRSVRGPFHEQY	TRBV28	TRBJ2-7
ASRYTLGTLDEQY	TRBV5-1	TRBJ2-7
ASSIQVGQPQH	TRBV19	TRBJ1-5
ASSLPPGRSFYEQY	TRBV12-3/TRBV12-4	TRBJ2-7
SARGGQLNQPQH	TRBV20-1	TRBJ1-5
ASSIGPANYGYT	TRBV19	TRBJ1-2
ASRRGQGPGTEAF	TRBV10-2	TRBJ1-1
ASRLRMGGAEIAF	TRBV27	TRBJ1-1
ASREPRTNYGYT	TRBV6-2/TRBV6-3	TRBJ1-2
ASSGLNAYEQY	TRBV6-1	TRBJ2-7
ASSLDRSRAYEQY	TRBV12-3/TRBV12-4	TRBJ2-7
ASSIDKRRPNYGYT	TRBV19	TRBJ1-2
ASKSDVGYT	TRBV6-1	TRBJ1-2
ASSPSGHSGEQY	TRBV25-1	TRBJ2-7
ASRRGTPNTGELF	TRBV27	TRBJ2-2
ASGLLDEQF	TRBV12-5	TRBJ2-1
ASSLRPGDGYT	TRBV12-3/TRBV12-4	TRBJ1-2
ASRWTGKSSYEQY	TRBV12-3/TRBV12-4	TRBJ2-7
ASSQVSDAEAF	TRBV4-1	TRBJ1-1
ASSTYPELGASPPLH	TRBV6-1	TRBJ1-6
ASIVTPGPAF	TRBV28	TRBJ1-1
SVANRSGANVLT	TRBV29-1	TRBJ2-6
ASSFGTALYEQY	TRBV27	TRBJ2-7
ASRTRSGLVYEQY	TRBV6-2/TRBV6-3	TRBJ2-7
ASSPPRQGAWVTEAF	TRBV11-1	TRBJ1-1
ASSLHLRSSYEQY	TRBV28	TRBJ2-7
SAYGTPASETQY	TRBV20-1	TRBJ2-5
ASSELDVNQETQY	TRBV2	TRBJ2-5